This paragraph covers one T cell receptor beta chain sequence. Antigen unknown. This CDR3 is 14 amino acids long. V was trimmed by 1 base and J by 5 bases, leaving 12 bases between them. The germline CDR1 and CDR2 sequences are LGHNA and YNFKEQ. Expressed TCRB transcripts were sequenced because the isolated RNA had all been reverse transcribed beforehand. The method was immunoSEQ multiplex PCR; TCRdb's version includes in-frame clones alone and lacks a portion of them. Of fewer than 400,000 clones in the sample, around 7.6% are singletons; the top ten hold 0.44%. This sample is drawn from a study of beta chain features in type 1 diabetes. Study-wide results and caveats: Fewer insertions but more deletions were seen at VDJ junctions in type 1 diabetes patients. The naive, central memory and Treg TCRB repertoires showed an apparent similarity that was greater among patients than among healthy donors. A moderate, significant TCRB CDR3 shortening appeared in type 1 diabetes across four CD4+ subsets.

The rearrangement links TRBV4-2 to TRBJ2-7, with a weak D call TRBD1 (6 bases). The sequence was obtained from a young woman in good health. Sample: central memory CD4+ T cells from blood. CDR3 coding DNA: TGTGCCAGCAGCCAAGCACTACAGGGCCACGAGCAGTACTTC. Protein product: CASSQALQGHEQYF.